A selection of T cell receptor beta chains follows, all from one sample in a study of cytomegalovirus exposure and HLA in healthy donors. Produced via immunoSEQ multiplex PCR; TCRdb's table is partial and in-frame only. The sample has more than 40,000 clones. Sequencing was performed on PBMCs. These receptors were collected from a male donor in good health and CMV-seronegative. Both conserved end residues are part of each CDR3. Each record gives: D gene, J gene, V gene, CDR3 DNA, CDR3 protein. A D gene is named only where the DNA matches it firmly.

NA | TRBJ1-5 | TRBV15 | TGTGCCACCTGCGGACAGAAGAGCAATCAGCCCCAGCATTTT | CATCGQKSNQPQHF
NA | TRBJ2-2 | TRBV13 | TGTGCCAGCAGCGAGGGACATCTAACCGGGGAGCTGTTTTTT | CASSEGHLTGELFF
TRBD1 | TRBJ2-3 | TRBV30 | TGTGCCTGGAGTGCTAGGGGGCGGCGACCAGATACGCAGTATTTT | CAWSARGRRPDTQYF
TRBD1 | TRBJ2-7 | TRBV19 | TGTGCCAGTAGTATTAGGACAGGGGGCCCCTACGAGCAGTACTTC | CASSIRTGGPYEQYF
TRBD2 | TRBJ2-3 | TRBV9 | TGTGCCAGCAGCGTCGCTAGCGGGGCGGATACGCAGTATTTT | CASSVASGADTQYF
TRBD2 | TRBJ2-1 | TRBV7-6 | TGTGCCAGCAGCTTCCCCGGGACTAGCGGGGGAACATACAATGAGCAGTTCTTC | CASSFPGTSGGTYNEQFF
TRBD1 | TRBJ1-4 | TRBV6-5 | TGTGCCAGCAGAGTAAACAGGGGGCTTAGGGAAAAACTGTTTTTT | CASRVNRGLREKLFF
TRBD1 | TRBJ1-5 | TRBV27 | TGTGCCAGCAGTTTATCGGGCGGGACAGGGTGGGTTCAGCCCCAGCATTTT | CASSLSGGTGWVQPQHF
NA | TRBJ2-1 | TRBV30 | TGTGCCTGGACCAAGAGCTCCTACAATGAGCAGTTCTTC | CAWTKSSYNEQFF
NA | TRBJ1-2 | TRBV7-2 | TGTGCCAGCAGCCGTACGGGGGTGAACTATGGCTACACCTTC | CASSRTGVNYGYTF
NA | TRBJ1-4 | TRBV5-1 | TGCGCCAGCAGCCCCCGACAGGCAACTAATGAAAAACTGTTTTTT | CASSPRQATNEKLFF
TRBD1 | TRBJ1-1 | TRBV19 | TGTGCCAGTAGTACAAGGGGGCGACCCACTGAAGCTTTCTTT | CASSTRGRPTEAFF
TRBD1 | TRBJ1-3 | TRBV5-6 | TGTGCCAGCAGCTTGGACAGGGGTAACACCATATATTTT | CASSLDRGNTIYF
NA | TRBJ2-1 | TRBV7-9 | TGTGCCAGCAGCATTAGCGGATCCCCCTACAATGAGCAGTTCTTC | CASSISGSPYNEQFF
NA | TRBJ2-7 | TRBV29-1 | TGCAGCGTTGAAGACGTACAGAGTACCTACGAGCAGTACTTC | CSVEDVQSTYEQYF
NA | TRBJ2-6 | TRBV4-2 | TGTGCCAGCAGCCAGGACAGTAGTTTTGGGGCCAACGTCCTGACTTTC | CASSQDSSFGANVLTF
TRBD2 | TRBJ2-2 | TRBV9 | TGTGCCAGCAGCCTCCGTAGTGGGACTAGCTGGCCGGCCAGGGAGCTGTTTTTT | CASSLRSGTSWPARELFF
NA | TRBJ1-5 | TRBV6-6 | TGTGCCAGCGTGGCAGGGGTCGGTCAGCCCCAGCATTTT | CASVAGVGQPQHF
TRBD2 | TRBJ2-7 | TRBV28 | TGTGCCAGCAGCCTCGCAGGAGCGGGGGGCTACGAGCAGTACTTC | CASSLAGAGGYEQYF
NA | TRBJ1-2 | TRBV15 | TGTGCCACCAGCAGAGATGGGTCAGGCAACTATGGCTACACCTTC | CATSRDGSGNYGYTF
NA | TRBJ1-4 | TRBV7-9 | TGTGCCAGCAGCTTAGATCCCCGTGACAGAATGGAAAAACTGTTTTTT | CASSLDPRDRMEKLFF
TRBD1 | TRBJ1-2 | TRBV27 | TGTGCCAGCAGCCCGGGGACAGCCTTCTATGGCTACACCTTC | CASSPGTAFYGYTF
NA | TRBJ2-5 | TRBV4-2 | TGTGCCAGCAGCCGTGGCTACAGGATACAAGAGACCCAGTACTTC | CASSRGYRIQETQYF
TRBD1 | TRBJ1-2 | TRBV10-3 | TGTGCCATCAGTCCAGGGGGCAATTTGGAGGGCTACACCTTC | CAISPGGNLEGYTF
NA | TRBJ1-6 | TRBV5-6 | TGTGCCAGCAGCCAAGAGCTAGTGATTCCACCCCTCCACTTT | CASSQELVIPPLHF
TRBD2 | TRBJ2-1 | TRBV7-9 | TGTGCCAGCAGCCCTCTAGCGGGGGCCGTCTACAATGAGCAGTTCTTC | CASSPLAGAVYNEQFF
NA | TRBJ1-5 | TRBV2 | TGTGCCAGCAGGGACGGGGGGCCCCAGCATTTT | CASRDGGPQHF
NA | TRBJ1-5 | TRBV7-9 | TGTGCCAGCAGCTTAGCGGCAGGGAGCAATCAGCCCCAGCATTTT | CASSLAAGSNQPQHF
NA | TRBJ1-4 | TRBV9 | TGTGCCAGCAGCCCTCACAGGGAGGGAGGTGAAAAACTGTTTTTT | CASSPHREGGEKLFF
NA | TRBJ1-2 | TRBV2 | TGTGCCAGCAAGGGGAATGACTATGGCTACACCTTC | CASKGNDYGYTF
NA | TRBJ1-2 | TRBV18 | TGTGCCAGCTCACCCCAGGAAGCTAACTATGGCTACACCTTC | CASSPQEANYGYTF
NA | TRBJ2-7 | TRBV5-6 | TGTGCCAGCAGCTCCTCTCTCGAGCAGTACTTC | CASSSSLEQYF
NA | TRBJ1-2 | TRBV5-4 | TGTGCCAGCAGCTTGTCACAGTTTGACGGCTACACCTTC | CASSLSQFDGYTF
NA | TRBJ1-1 | TRBV4-1 | TGCGCCAGCAGCCAAGAAGTGCATTCCGGGGTCGGAGCTTTCTTT | CASSQEVHSGVGAFF
NA | TRBJ1-1 | TRBV19 | TGTGCCAGTAGTATCGAAGCGGGGGACACTGAAGCTTTCTTT | CASSIEAGDTEAFF
NA | TRBJ2-7 | TRBV9 | TGTGCCAGCAGCCAGGGGCCCCTCTACGAGCAGTACTTC | CASSQGPLYEQYF
NA | TRBJ1-1 | TRBV27 | TGTGCCAGCAGACTACAGGGATCAGTAGCTGAAGCTTTCTTT | CASRLQGSVAEAFF
TRBD1 | TRBJ1-6 | TRBV5-1 | TGCGCCAGCAGCGTGACAGGGAGCCCTAATAATTCACCCCTCCACTTT | CASSVTGSPNNSPLHF
NA | TRBJ1-3 | TRBV30 | TGTGCCTGGAGTGTGGGGGGGGCGCGGGGTAAGGGAAACACCATATATTTT | CAWSVGGARGKGNTIYF
NA | TRBJ1-1 | TRBV9 | TGTGCCAGCAGCGTAGTGCAGGGGTTTAACACTGAAGCTTTCTTT | CASSVVQGFNTEAFF
TRBD1 | TRBJ1-1 | TRBV7-9 | TGTGCCAGCAGCCCTCGGGACAGGGCGAACACTGAAGCTTTCTTT | CASSPRDRANTEAFF
NA | TRBJ2-7 | TRBV4-1 | TGCGCCAGCAGCCAGACAGTAACTACCTACGAGCAGTACTTC | CASSQTVTTYEQYF
TRBD2 | TRBJ2-7 | TRBV2 | TGTGCCAGCAGGGTCACTAGCGGGGCATCCTACGAGCAGTACTTC | CASRVTSGASYEQYF
TRBD1 | TRBJ1-3 | TRBV9 | TGTGCCAGCAGCTTAGAGACAGGGGGAGGAAACACCATATATTTT | CASSLETGGGNTIYF
NA | TRBJ1-1 | TRBV13 | TGTGCCAGCAGCTTAGGACAGGGAGGGAGCACTGAAGCTTTCTTT | CASSLGQGGSTEAFF
TRBD2 | TRBJ2-3 | TRBV10-2 | TGCGCCAGCATTGGACTAGCGGGGGGGCCGGGGGATACGCAGTATTTT | CASIGLAGGPGDTQYF
NA | TRBJ1-4 | TRBV30 | TGTGCCTGCACAAGACAGTCACTGAATGAAAAACTGTTTTTT | CACTRQSLNEKLFF
NA | TRBJ1-1 | TRBV25-1 | TGTGCCAGCATAGGAAGGGGAGCTTTCTTT | CASIGRGAFF
NA | TRBJ1-2 | TRBV9 | TGTGCCAGCAAGGGGATCTATGGCTACACCTTC | CASKGIYGYTF
NA | TRBJ2-7 | TRBV11-2 | TGTGCCAGCAGCTTAGCACAGGGCAGTTACGAGCAGTACTTC | CASSLAQGSYEQYF
TRBD2 | TRBJ2-3 | TRBV4-2 | TGTGCCAGCACCCTAGCGGGGGTCACAGATACGCAGTATTTT | CASTLAGVTDTQYF
NA | TRBJ1-2 | TRBV19 | TGTGCCAGTAGTATAACCACAAGCTACACCTTC | CASSITTSYTF
NA | TRBJ1-2 | TRBV5-8 | TGTGCCGGTGACAGGATAGCCTATGGCTACACCTTC | CAGDRIAYGYTF
TRBD2 | TRBJ2-1 | TRBV6-5 | TGTGCCAGCAGTAGGAGCGGGGGGCCTATAAATGAGCAGTTCTTC | CASSRSGGPINEQFF